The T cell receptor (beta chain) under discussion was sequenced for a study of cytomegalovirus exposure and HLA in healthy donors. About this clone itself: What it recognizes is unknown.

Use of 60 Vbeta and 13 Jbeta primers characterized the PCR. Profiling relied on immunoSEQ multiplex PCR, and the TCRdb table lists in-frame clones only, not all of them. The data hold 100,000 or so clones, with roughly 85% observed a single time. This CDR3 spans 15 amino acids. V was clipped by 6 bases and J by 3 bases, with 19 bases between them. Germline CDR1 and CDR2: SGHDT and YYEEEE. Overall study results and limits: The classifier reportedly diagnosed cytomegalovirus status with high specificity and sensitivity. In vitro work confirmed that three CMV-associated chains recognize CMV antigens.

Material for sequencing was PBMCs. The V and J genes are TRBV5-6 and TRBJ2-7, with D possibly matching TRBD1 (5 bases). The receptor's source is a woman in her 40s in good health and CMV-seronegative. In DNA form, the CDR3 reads TGTGCCAGCAACCCTTGGCGTCAGGGTATCTACGAGCAGTACTTC. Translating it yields CASNPWRQGIYEQYF.